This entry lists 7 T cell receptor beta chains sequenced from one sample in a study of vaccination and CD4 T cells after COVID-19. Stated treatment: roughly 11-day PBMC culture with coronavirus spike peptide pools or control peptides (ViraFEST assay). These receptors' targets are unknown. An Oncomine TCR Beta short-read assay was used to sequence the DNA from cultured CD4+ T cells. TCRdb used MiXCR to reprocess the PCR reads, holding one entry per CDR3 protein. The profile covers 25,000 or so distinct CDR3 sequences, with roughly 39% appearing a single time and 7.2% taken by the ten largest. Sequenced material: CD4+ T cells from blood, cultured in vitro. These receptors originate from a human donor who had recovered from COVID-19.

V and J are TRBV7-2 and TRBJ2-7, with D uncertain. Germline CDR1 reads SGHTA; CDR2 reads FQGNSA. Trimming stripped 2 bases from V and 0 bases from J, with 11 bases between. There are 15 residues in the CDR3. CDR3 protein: CASSLNPVLSYEQYF. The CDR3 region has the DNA TGTGCCAGCAGCTTAAACCCCGTCCTCTCCTACGAGCAGTACTTC.

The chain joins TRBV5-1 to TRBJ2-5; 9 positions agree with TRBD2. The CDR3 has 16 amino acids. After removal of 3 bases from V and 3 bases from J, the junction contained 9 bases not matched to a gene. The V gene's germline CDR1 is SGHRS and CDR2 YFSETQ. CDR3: CASSSNGSGGKETQYF. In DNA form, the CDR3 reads TGCGCCAGCAGCTCTAACGGTAGCGGGGGCAAAGAGACCCAGTACTTC.

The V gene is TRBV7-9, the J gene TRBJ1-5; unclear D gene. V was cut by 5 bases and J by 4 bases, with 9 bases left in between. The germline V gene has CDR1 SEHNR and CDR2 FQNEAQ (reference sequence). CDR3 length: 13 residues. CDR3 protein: CASSSRANQPQHF. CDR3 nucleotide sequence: TGTGCCAGCAGCAGCCGGGCGAATCAGCCCCAGCATTTT.

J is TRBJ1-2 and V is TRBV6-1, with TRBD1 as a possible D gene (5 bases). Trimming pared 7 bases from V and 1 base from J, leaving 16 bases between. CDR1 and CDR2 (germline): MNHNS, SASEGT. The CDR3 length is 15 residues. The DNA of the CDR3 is TGTGCCAGCATCCGGACAAGGGGAAATAACTATGGCTACACCTTC. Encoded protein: CASIRTRGNNYGYTF.

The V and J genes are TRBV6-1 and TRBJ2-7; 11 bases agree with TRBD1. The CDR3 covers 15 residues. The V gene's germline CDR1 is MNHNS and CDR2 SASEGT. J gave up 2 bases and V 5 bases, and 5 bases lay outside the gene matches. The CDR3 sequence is CASSKGQGVTYEQYF. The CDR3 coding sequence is TGTGCCAGCAGTAAGGGACAGGGGGTTACCTACGAGCAGTACTTC.

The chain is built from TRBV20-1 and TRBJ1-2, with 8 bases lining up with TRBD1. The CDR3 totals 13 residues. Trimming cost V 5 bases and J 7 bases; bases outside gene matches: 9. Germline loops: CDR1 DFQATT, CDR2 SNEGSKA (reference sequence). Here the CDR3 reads CSAPPRQGSGYTF. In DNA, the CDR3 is TGCAGTGCTCCACCTCGACAGGGGAGTGGCTACACCTTC.

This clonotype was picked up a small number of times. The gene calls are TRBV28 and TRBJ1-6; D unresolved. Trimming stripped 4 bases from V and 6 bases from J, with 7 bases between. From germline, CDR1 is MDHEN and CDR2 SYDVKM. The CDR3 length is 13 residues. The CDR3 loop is CASSSQPNSPLHF. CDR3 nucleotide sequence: TGTGCCAGCAGTTCCCAGCCTAATTCACCCCTCCACTTT.